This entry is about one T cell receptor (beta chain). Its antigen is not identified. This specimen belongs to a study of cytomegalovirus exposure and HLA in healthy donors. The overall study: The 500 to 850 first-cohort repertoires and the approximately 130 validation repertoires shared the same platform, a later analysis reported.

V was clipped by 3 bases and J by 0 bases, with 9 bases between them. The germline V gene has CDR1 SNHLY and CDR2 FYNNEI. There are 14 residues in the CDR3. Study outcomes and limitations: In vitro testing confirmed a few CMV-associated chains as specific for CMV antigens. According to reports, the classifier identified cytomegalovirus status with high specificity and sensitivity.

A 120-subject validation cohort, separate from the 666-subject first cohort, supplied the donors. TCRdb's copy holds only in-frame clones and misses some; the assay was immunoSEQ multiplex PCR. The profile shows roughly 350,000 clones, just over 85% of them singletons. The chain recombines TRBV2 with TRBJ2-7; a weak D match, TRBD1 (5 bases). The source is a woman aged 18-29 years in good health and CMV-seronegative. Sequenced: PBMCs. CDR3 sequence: CASSDRVGSYEQYF. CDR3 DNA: TGTGCCAGCAGTGACAGGGTTGGCTCCTACGAGCAGTACTTC.